This T cell receptor (beta chain) is drawn from a study of T cells after yellow fever vaccination. This CDR3 comprises 15 residues. Looked up from germline, CDR1 is MGHRA and CDR2 is YSYEKL. Comments on this clonotype: Sequence at one end of the junction differs from germline and may be a read error.

TCRdb redid the calling of the 5' RACE reads with MiXCR, one entry per CDR3 protein. The table records 150,000 to 200,000 distinct CDR3 sequences, about 11% of them present only once. The sample consisted of CD8+ T cells sorted from PBMCs, taken 15 days after the yellow fever booster vaccination. The source is a man aged 18 to 29 who received the YFV17D yellow fever vaccine. V gene TRBV4-1 combines with J gene TRBJ2-5; D could derive from TRBD1 or TRBD2 (5 bases each). CDR3 loop: CASSQALGVGETQDF. The CDR3 DNA reads as TGCGCCAGCAGCCAAGCGCTGGGGGTCGGGGAGACCCAGGACTTC.